Sequencing of this T cell receptor beta chain was carried out in a study of T cell responses to AZD1222 COVID-19 vaccine. About the study: Pooling covered second doses at about 4 or about 12 weeks. Study-level findings and limits: Along spike, vaccine-associated CD4 TCRs were found throughout, with dominance at 160-218 and 743-854. Close to half of all spike-specific TCRs reportedly target regions of the variants that are unmutated. Spike-specific TCR breadth and depth both grew after two AZD1222 doses.

Germline V lookup: CDR1 KGHSH, CDR2 LQKENI. V lost 3 bases to trimming and J lost 6 bases, with 11 bases between them. This CDR3 has 13 residues. On this clone: No antigen is known for it.

Assay: immunoSEQ multiplex PCR; the TCRdb copy retains only in-frame clones and omits some. The sample shows about 110,000 clones, roughly 86% of them seen only once. This chain links TRBV18 with TRBJ1-2; D is uncertain. The receptor was isolated from an adult in good health. This sample comprised peripheral blood, obtained on day 0 of AZD1222 vaccination. CDR3 nucleotide sequence: TGTGCCAGCTCACCCCGGGAGTTGCATGGCTACACCTTC. It specifies CASSPRELHGYTF.